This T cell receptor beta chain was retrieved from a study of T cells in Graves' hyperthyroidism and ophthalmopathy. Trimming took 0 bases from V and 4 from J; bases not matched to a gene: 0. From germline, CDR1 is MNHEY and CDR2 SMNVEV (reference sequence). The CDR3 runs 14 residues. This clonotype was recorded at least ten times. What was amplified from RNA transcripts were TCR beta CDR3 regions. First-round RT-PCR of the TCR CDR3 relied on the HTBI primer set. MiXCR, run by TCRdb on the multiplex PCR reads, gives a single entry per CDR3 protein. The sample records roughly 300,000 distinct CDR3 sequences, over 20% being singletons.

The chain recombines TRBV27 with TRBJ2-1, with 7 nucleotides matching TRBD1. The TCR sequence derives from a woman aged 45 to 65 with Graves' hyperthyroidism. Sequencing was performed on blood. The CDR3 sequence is CASSLSTGYNEQFF. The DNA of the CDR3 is TGTGCCAGCAGTTTATCGACAGGGTACAATGAGCAGTTCTTC.